Listed below are T cell receptor beta chains from one sample, sequenced in a study of CD8 T cells in Susac syndrome. TCRdb ran MiXCR on the immunoSEQ multiplex PCR reads and lists one entry per CDR3 protein. The data show some 50,000 distinct CDR3 sequences, with 95% seen just once and approximately 0.8% held by the top ten. Sequenced: CD8+ T cells from PBMCs. The receptors derive from a human donor with Susac syndrome. Each CDR3 is given with its conserved first and last residue. Each record gives: D gene, V gene, J gene, clone size, CDR3 DNA, CDR3 protein. A D gene is named only where the DNA matches it firmly. Some rows mark clone size as missing; the rest say once, few, many or name a class of expanded clone.

>.|TRBV29-1|TRBJ1-1|once
TGCAGCGTCCCCTGGGGGGTCACTGAAGCTTTCTTT
CSVPWGVTEAFF
>.|TRBV27|TRBJ1-6|few
TGTGCCAGCAGGGACGTTACAGGGTCGGGTTCACCCCTCCACTTT
CASRDVTGSGSPLHF
>.|TRBV7-9|TRBJ1-4|.
TGTGCCAGCAGCCCAAACGAACTGGCGGAAAAACTGTTTTTT
CASSPNELAEKLFF
>.|TRBV20-1|TRBJ2-5|few
TGCAGTGCTAGAGATCTGTCCGGGTGGGAGACCCAGTACTTC
CSARDLSGWETQYF
>.|TRBV20-1|TRBJ1-4|.
TGCAGTGCTAGAGCCCTATTAGGGACCCTTAATGAAAAACTGTTTTTT
CSARALLGTLNEKLFF
>TRBD2|TRBV3-1|TRBJ2-1|.
TGTGCCAGCAGCCCCGTTGGGGGGACTACCTACAATGAGCAGTTCTTC
CASSPVGGTTYNEQFF
>.|TRBV12-5|TRBJ1-2|.
TGTGCTAGTGGTTTTTGGCACTATGGCTACACCTTC
CASGFWHYGYTF
>.|TRBV20-1|TRBJ2-7|.
TGCAGTGCTAGTAAATCTTTTGAGCAGTACTTC
CSASKSFEQYF
>.|TRBV4-3|TRBJ2-7|.
TGCGCCAGCAGCCAAGATCGAGGGGCCTACGAGCAGTACTTC
CASSQDRGAYEQYF
>.|TRBV12-3/TRBV12-4|TRBJ1-6|once
TGTGCCAGCAGTTTAGCAGGGAATAATTCACCCCTCCACTTT
CASSLAGNNSPLHF
>.|TRBV3-1|TRBJ2-7|.
TGTGCCAGCAGCCAAGAGAGCGGCTACCACGAGCAGTACTTC
CASSQESGYHEQYF
>TRBD2|TRBV29-1|TRBJ2-7|.
TGCAGCGTTCGTAGCGGGGGTCTTTACGAGCAGTACTTC
CSVRSGGLYEQYF
>.|TRBV28|TRBJ2-5|once
TGTGCCAGCAGTTTAGATAACCAAGAGACCCAGTACTTC
CASSLDNQETQYF
>.|TRBV5-1|TRBJ2-7|.
TGCGCCAGTAGACAGGGAGGTGAGAACGAGCAGTACTTC
CASRQGGENEQYF
>TRBD1|TRBV20-1|TRBJ2-1|.
TGCAGTGCAAAACAGGGGGCGGTCAATGAGCAGTTCTTC
CSAKQGAVNEQFF
>.|TRBV12-3/TRBV12-4|TRBJ2-7|.
TGTGCCAGCAGTTTACTCGGTGACGGATTCTACGAGCAGTACTTC
CASSLLGDGFYEQYF
>.|TRBV12-5|TRBJ2-6|.
TGTGCTAGTGGTTTGTCTGGGGCCAACGTCCTGACTTTC
CASGLSGANVLTF
>TRBD1|TRBV7-3|TRBJ1-1|.
TGTGCCAGCAGCCCTAGGACAGGGGATGACACTGAAGCTTTCTTT
CASSPRTGDDTEAFF
>.|TRBV12-3/TRBV12-4|TRBJ2-7|.
TGTGCCAGCGGGGTGGAGCAGTACTTC
CASGVEQYF
>.|TRBV5-1|TRBJ2-7|once
TGCGCCAGCAGCTTCCGGACTGGCTCCTACGAGCAGTACTTC
CASSFRTGSYEQYF
>TRBD2|TRBV6-2/TRBV6-3|TRBJ2-7|.
TGTGCCAGCAGTTACGGACTAGCGGGGGGTGATGAGCAGTACTTC
CASSYGLAGGDEQYF
>TRBD2|TRBV5-1|TRBJ2-3|.
TGCGCCAGCAGCTTGGTTCAAGGACTAGCGGGGGGGTCTTCCCCAGATACGCAGTATTTT
CASSLVQGLAGGSSPDTQYF
>.|TRBV13|TRBJ2-7|.
TGTGCCAGCAGCTACTGGACCTCCTACGAGCAGTACTTC
CASSYWTSYEQYF
>TRBD2|TRBV20-1|TRBJ2-7|.
TGCAGTGCCCCGGCTAGCGGGGGAGTCGAGCAGTACTTC
CSAPASGGVEQYF
>.|TRBV3-1|TRBJ2-3|.
TGTGCCAGCAGCCCGGAACTAGGCACAGATACGCAGTATTTT
CASSPELGTDTQYF
>.|TRBV30|TRBJ1-1|few
TGTGCCTGGGGAGGGCTAGGGACTGAAGCTTTCTTT
CAWGGLGTEAFF
>.|TRBV23-1|TRBJ1-2|.
TGCGCCAGCAGTGCTTTCCATGGCTACACCTTC
CASSAFHGYTF
>.|TRBV19|TRBJ2-3|.
TGTGCCAGTAGTATTCAGGACTCCTTGGATACGCAGTATTTT
CASSIQDSLDTQYF
>.|TRBV20-1|TRBJ2-7|.
TGCAGTGCTAGAGTGACAGGTTACTACGAGCAGTACTTC
CSARVTGYYEQYF
>.|TRBV24-1|TRBJ1-1|.
TGTGCCACAAGGGACACTCGTACAGAGAACACTGAAGCTTTCTTT
CATRDTRTENTEAFF
>TRBD1|TRBV9|TRBJ1-5|.
TGTGCCAGCAGCGTGGGACAGGGCGTCAATCAGCCCCAGCATTTT
CASSVGQGVNQPQHF
>.|TRBV7-6|TRBJ2-5|.
TGTGCCAGCAGCTTAGACCGTCGGCAGGGTCAGGAGACCCAGTACTTC
CASSLDRRQGQETQYF
>.|TRBV12-3/TRBV12-4|TRBJ2-1|.
TGTGCCAGCTCGAGGGGGTCCTGGACAACCAATGAGCAGTTCTTC
CASSRGSWTTNEQFF
>.|TRBV29-1|TRBJ1-2|.
TGCAGCGTCGCCGGGCAGAACTATGGCTACACCTTC
CSVAGQNYGYTF
>.|TRBV4-3|TRBJ1-5|few
TGCGCCAGCAGCCAATATTACCCCTCCAACAATCAGCCCCAGCATTTT
CASSQYYPSNNQPQHF
>.|TRBV30|TRBJ2-1|.
TGTGCCTGGAGTGTAACCGGGTACAATGAGCAGTTCTTC
CAWSVTGYNEQFF
>.|TRBV28|TRBJ1-2|.
TGTGCCAGCAGTTTAACCTGGAGGTATGGCTACACCTTC
CASSLTWRYGYTF
>.|TRBV21-1|TRBJ1-6|.
TGTGCCAGCCGGCGGACCGGCCTTGAAAACCTCCACTTT
CASRRTGLENLHF
>TRBD2|TRBV7-8|TRBJ2-3|.
TGTGCCAGCAGGAGGACTAGCGGGGGGGCAGATACGCAGTATTTT
CASRRTSGGADTQYF
>TRBD2|TRBV29-1|TRBJ2-3|.
TGCAGCGTTGAATGGGGACTAGGGGGAGATACGCAGTATTTT
CSVEWGLGGDTQYF
>TRBD2|TRBV4-1|TRBJ2-2|.
TGCGCCAGCAGCCAAGCTCCGGGACTAGCGGGGGATGTCACCGGGGAGCTGTTTTTT
CASSQAPGLAGDVTGELFF
>TRBD1|TRBV3-1|TRBJ2-5|.
TGTGCCAGCAGCCCTACCCTGACAGGGGGCGAGACCCAGTACTTC
CASSPTLTGGETQYF
>.|TRBV7-7|TRBJ2-1|.
TGTGCCAGCAGCTTCGGACAGACCTCCTACAATGAGCAGTTCTTC
CASSFGQTSYNEQFF
>TRBD1|TRBV20-1|TRBJ2-1|.
TGCAGTGCTAAGGAACCGGGACAGTCCTACAATGAGCAGTTCTTC
CSAKEPGQSYNEQFF
>.|TRBV25-1|TRBJ2-2|.
TGTGCCAGCAGTGAATATGTCAGGGGGGAGCTGTTTTTT
CASSEYVRGELFF
>TRBD2|TRBV7-3|TRBJ2-3|.
TGTGCCAGCAGTTCGGGACTAGTGTACACAGATACGCAGTACTTT
CASSSGLVYTDTQYF
>TRBD2|TRBV9|TRBJ2-3|.
TGTGCCAGCAGCGCGAGCGGGGGGACAGATACGCAGTATTTT
CASSASGGTDTQYF
>.|TRBV5-6|TRBJ2-3|.
TGTGCCAGCAGCTTGTGGGGGGAGGATACGCAGTATTTT
CASSLWGEDTQYF
>TRBD1|TRBV5-1|TRBJ1-1|.
TGCGCCAGCAGCTTGGCAGGGGGTAAAACTGAAGCTTTCTTT
CASSLAGGKTEAFF
>.|TRBV4-1|TRBJ2-3|.
TGCGCCAGCAGCCAAGATTGGGGGGATACGCAGTATTTT
CASSQDWGDTQYF
>.|TRBV20-1|TRBJ2-1|.
TGCAGTGCTAGAATAGGGGAGAACGAGCAGTTCTTC
CSARIGENEQFF
>.|TRBV30|TRBJ2-7|.
TGTGCCTGGAGTGTACGCGTACAGTCCTACGAGCAGTACTTC
CAWSVRVQSYEQYF
>TRBD1|TRBV18|TRBJ2-3|.
TGTGCCAGCTCACCCTGGACAGGGGATGCAGATACGCAGTATTTT
CASSPWTGDADTQYF
>.|TRBV13|TRBJ2-5|.
TGTGCCAGCACCGTAAGGGGAAACCAGTACCAAGAGACCCAGTACTTC
CASTVRGNQYQETQYF
>TRBD1|TRBV20-1|TRBJ2-7|.
TGCAGTGCTAGAGGGGTGACAGGGGGCGTATGGGAGCAGTACTTC
CSARGVTGGVWEQYF